A selection of T cell receptor beta chains follows, all from one sample in a study of blood T cell repertoires in COVID-19. Sequencing used immunoSEQ multiplex PCR; TCRdb keeps in-frame clones, though not all of them. This table holds approximately 60,000 clones, 79% found once. The sample comprised peripheral blood. Receptors originate from a man between 60 and 75 years old with acute or convalescent COVID-19. CDR3s include the opening cysteine and the closing phenylalanine or tryptophan. A D gene is named only where the DNA matches it firmly. Size values are once, few and many counts, or a class for expanded clones, and some rows have none.

D	size	V	J	DNA	CDR3
.	few	TRBV6-5	TRBJ1-2	TGTGCCAGTGGAGAGGTCGGAGGGCTCCTGGGAGGCTACACCTTC	CASGEVGGLLGGYTF
TRBD1	.	TRBV7-2	TRBJ2-5	TGTGCCAGCAGCTGGGGACAGGGGAACACAGAGACCCAGTACTTC	CASSWGQGNTETQYF
TRBD1	.	TRBV11-2	TRBJ1-1	TGTGCCAGCAGCCAGGAGGGGGCAGCTTTCTTT	CASSQEGAAFF
.	.	TRBV7-8	TRBJ1-1	TGTGCCAGCAGCCTTAGACAGGATCTTGGGGCTTTCTTT	CASSLRQDLGAFF
TRBD2	.	TRBV10-1	TRBJ2-3	TGCGCCAGCAGTGAGCCCCGGGGGGCAGATACGCAGTATTTT	CASSEPRGADTQYF
.	.	TRBV2	TRBJ1-2	TGTGCCAGCACCGTTAGGGGGGGAGATGGCTACACCTTC	CASTVRGGDGYTF
.	.	TRBV19	TRBJ2-6	TGTGCCAGTAGTAGGTACAGCCTTTCTGGGGCCAACGTCCTGACTTTC	CASSRYSLSGANVLTF
.	few	TRBV7-8	TRBJ1-1	TGTGCCAGCAGCGATACGGCAAACTCGGTAGGGAGACTGGCTTTCTTT	CASSDTANSVGRLAFF
TRBD1	.	TRBV7-2	TRBJ2-5	TGTGCCAGCAGCCCAACAGGGGTCGCAGAGACCCAGTACTTC	CASSPTGVAETQYF
.	.	TRBV4-2	TRBJ1-1	TGTGCCAGCAGCCAGGCTGAGGGGGCTGAAGCTTTCTTT	CASSQAEGAEAFF
TRBD2	.	TRBV5-1	TRBJ2-7	TGCGCCAGCAGCTTCAAGAGCGGGGGGAACGACGAGCAGTACTTC	CASSFKSGGNDEQYF
.	.	TRBV11-2	TRBJ1-1	TGTGCCAGCAGCTCCCGCGGGGGAAATATGAACACTGAAGCTTTCTTT	CASSSRGGNMNTEAFF
.	.	TRBV15	TRBJ2-1	TGTGCCACCACCCTAGGAGGGGCCGACGAGCAGTTCTTC	CATTLGGADEQFF
TRBD1	once	TRBV4-1	TRBJ1-1	TGCGCCAGCAGCCCGAGGGGCAGGGGGTTGACTGAAGCTTTCTTT	CASSPRGRGLTEAFF
.	.	TRBV2	TRBJ2-7	TGTGCCAGCAGTGGGACAGAAAAGGTCTACGAGCAGTACTTC	CASSGTEKVYEQYF
.	.	TRBV5-8	TRBJ1-5	TGTGCCAGCAGCTTGGGAAGGGCAGGGCGACAGCCCCAGCATTTT	CASSLGRAGRQPQHF
.	.	TRBV24-1	TRBJ2-6	TGTGCCACCAGTGACCCTGACAGCTCTGGGGCCAACGTCCTGACTTTC	CATSDPDSSGANVLTF
.	once	TRBV12-3/TRBV12-4	TRBJ1-1	TGTGCCAGCCGGAAAGGGGAGAACACTGAAGCTTTCTTT	CASRKGENTEAFF
.	.	TRBV10-3	TRBJ1-2	TGTGCCATCAGTGAGTCGACAGACATTAACTATGGCTACACCTTC	CAISESTDINYGYTF
TRBD1	.	TRBV19	TRBJ2-5	TGTGCCAGTAGTATAGATCTGGGGACAGGGGGGGGCACGGAGACCCAGTACTTC	CASSIDLGTGGGTETQYF
TRBD1	.	TRBV2	TRBJ1-6	TGTGCCAGTTCGTCGGGACAGGGGGACTCACCCCTCCACTTT	CASSSGQGDSPLHF
TRBD1	.	TRBV6-2/TRBV6-3	TRBJ1-5	TGTGCCAGCAGTTACGGGGGACAGGGCATGTCGGGGCGGCCCCAGCATTTT	CASSYGGQGMSGRPQHF
.	many	TRBV27	TRBJ2-7	TGTGCCAGCAGCTCGCTCGAGCGAGCCTACGAGCAGTACTTC	CASSSLERAYEQYF